These 15 T cell receptor beta chains originate from one sample sequenced in a study of T cell repertoires in ileal Crohn's disease. Using immunoSEQ multiplex PCR, the repertoire was profiled, and TCRdb retains in-frame clones only, with some absent. Among around 33,000 clones listed, just under 80% were seen once. The sequencing sample was made of ileal tissue. The source is an adult with Crohn's disease.

The chain carries TRBV27 and TRBJ2-1; 8 bases map to TRBD1. The length of the CDR3 is 16 residues. Germline values: CDR1 MNHEY, CDR2 SMNVEV (reference sequence). The junction had 11 bases not matched to a gene; V was cut back by 5 bases and J by 5 bases. CDR3 residues: CASSGRTGPLHNEQFF. CDR3 DNA sequence: TGTGCCAGCAGTGGACGGACAGGGCCATTACACAATGAGCAGTTCTTC.

The V call is TRBV5-4, the J call TRBJ1-1, with D tentatively TRBD1 (5 bases). The ends were cut back, 3 bases at V and 5 bases at J, with 11 bases in the middle. The CDR3 loop spans 13 amino acids. Germline V lookup: CDR1 SGHNT, CDR2 YYREEE (reference sequence). The CDR3 loop is CASSSFGGTEAFF. The CDR3 bases are TGTGCCAGCAGCTCTTTCGGGGGGACTGAAGCTTTCTTT.

This clone was counted a single time. This chain links TRBV7-2 with TRBJ2-6; TRBD2 agrees at 7 bases. Trimming cost V 4 bases and J 4 bases; bases outside gene matches: 10. In germline, CDR1 is SGHTA, CDR2 FQGNSA. The CDR3 has 17 amino acids. The CDR3 sequence: CASSSLAVLAGANVLTF. CDR3 nucleotide sequence: TGTGCCAGCAGCTCTCTAGCGGTCCTTGCCGGGGCCAACGTCCTGACTTTC.

The rearrangement uses TRBV27 and TRBJ1-1; unclear D gene. Per the germline V gene, CDR1 is MNHEY and CDR2 is SMNVEV (reference sequence). CDR3 size: 13 residues. Trimming took 8 bases from V and 0 from J, leaving 10 bases between them. The chain's CDR3 is CASRNYMNTEAFF. CDR3 bases: TGTGCCAGCCGAAATTACATGAACACTGAAGCTTTCTTT.

The chain is built from TRBV2 and TRBJ2-7, with D possibly TRBD2 on 6 matching bases. Germline V lookup: CDR1 SNHLY, CDR2 FYNNEI. V was trimmed by 6 bases and J by 5 bases, leaving 11 bases between them. This CDR3 has 12 residues. The CDR3: CASRWRGNEQYF. CDR3 coding DNA: TGTGCCAGCAGGTGGAGGGGCAACGAGCAGTACTTC.

The V and J genes are TRBV2 and TRBJ2-1; 7 nucleotides line up with TRBD2. CDR3 length: 15 amino acids. V lost 5 bases, J lost 3 bases, and 7 bases stayed unmatched. Germline V gives CDR1 SNHLY, CDR2 FYNNEI. The CDR3: CASSLSSGFYNEQFF. The CDR3 DNA sequence: TGTGCCAGCAGTTTGAGTAGCGGGTTCTACAATGAGCAGTTCTTC.

This clone was detected a few times. CDR3 DNA sequence: TGTGCCAGCAGCAAGGGGGAGGGCCTCGATACGCAGTATTTT. Protein: CASSKGEGLDTQYF. The V and J genes are TRBV21-1 and TRBJ2-3; the D call of TRBD2 is as the table states it, not checked on the DNA. TRBV21-1 has pseudogene status. The CDR3 runs to 14 residues.

The V call is TRBV11-1, the J call TRBJ2-7; TRBD1 agrees at 7 bases. CDR3 length equals 12 residues. J was trimmed by 5 bases and V by 5 bases; bases with no gene match: 3. Looked up from germline, CDR1 is SGHAT and CDR2 is FQDESV (reference sequence). In DNA, the CDR3 is TGTGCCAGCAGCCGACAGGGCCACGAGCAGTACTTC. This codes for CASSRQGHEQYF.

This chain joins TRBV2 and TRBJ1-2; D perhaps matches TRBD1 (6 bases). Germline assignment: CDR1 SNHLY and CDR2 FYNNEI. Trimming removed 5 bases at V and 0 bases at J, with 13 bases between. The CDR3 covers 15 residues. The CDR3 DNA reads TGTGCCAGCAGTTCCACGACAGGTTCTAACTATGGCTACACCTTC. Translated, it gives CASSSTTGSNYGYTF.

The chain links TRBV11-2 to TRBJ1-1; D ambiguous. This CDR3 has 14 amino acids. Germline CDR1 is SGHAT and CDR2 is FQNNGV. The germline V and J ends were trimmed by 5 bases and 4 bases, with 14 bases remaining between them. CDR3 in DNA: TGTGCCAGCAGCGAAAGTTACTCGGTCACTGAAGCTTTCTTT. It yields the protein CASSESYSVTEAFF.

CDR3 protein: CASSRYNEQFF. The DNA for the CDR3 is TGTGCCAGTAGTCGCTACAATGAGCAGTTCTTC. The rearrangement joins TRBV19 to TRBJ2-1; no reliable D call. Germline-derived CDR1 and CDR2 are LNHDA and SQIVND (reference sequence). V was trimmed by 5 bases and J by 3 bases, leaving 2 bases between them. CDR3 size: 11 residues.

The chain uses TRBV9 and TRBJ2-5, with 8 bases matching TRBD1. With V trimmed by 0 bases and J by 5 bases, 9 bases remained unmatched. This CDR3 has 16 amino acids. In germline, CDR1 is SGDLS, CDR2 YYNGEE. The CDR3 sequence is CASSVEGGRGQETQYF. The CDR3 DNA reads TGTGCCAGCAGCGTAGAGGGGGGCAGGGGGCAGGAGACCCAGTACTTC.

V usage is TRBV7-3 and J usage is TRBJ2-1, with TRBD1 matching 9 bases. The junction had 6 bases not matched to a gene; V was cut back by 5 bases and J by 10 bases. This CDR3 has 13 amino acids. Germline CDR1 is SGHTA and CDR2 is FQGTGA. The CDR3 DNA follows: TGTGCCAGCAGCCCCACAACAGGGGGCGAGCAGTTCTTC. As protein: CASSPTTGGEQFF. The full variable domain, completed using reference TRBV7-3 and TRBJ2-1, is GAGVSQTPSNKVTEKGKYVELRCDPISGHTALYWYRQSLGQGPEFLIYFQGTGAADDSGLPNDRFFAVRPEGSVSTLKIQRTERGDSAVYLCASSPTTGGEQFFGPGTRLTVL.

The chain uses TRBV4-3 and TRBJ2-7, with TRBD2 matching 12 bases. The CDR3 covers 18 residues. CDR1 and CDR2 (germline): LGHNA, YSLEER. V shed 2 bases and J 0 bases; nucleotides not matched to a gene: 8. CDR3 sequence: CASSQTLAGGPRSYEQYF. As DNA, the CDR3 is TGCGCCAGCAGCCAAACACTAGCGGGGGGCCCCCGCTCCTACGAGCAGTACTTC.

V usage is TRBV29-1 and J usage is TRBJ2-3; no definite D call. Germline V gene sequence: CDR1 SQVTM, CDR2 ANQGSEA. CDR3 length: 11 amino acids. V was shortened by 7 bases and J by 1 base, with 6 bases between the two germline ends. CDR3 amino acids: CSARGTDTQYF. The CDR3 bases are TGCAGCGCTCGAGGCACAGATACGCAGTATTTT.